Listed below are T cell receptor beta chains from one sample, sequenced in a study of blood T cells in healthy people across ages. Using its own MiXCR run on the 5' RACE reads, TCRdb lists one record per CDR3 protein. The profile covers roughly 1,800,000 distinct CDR3 sequences, with roughly 49% appearing a single time and more than 2% taken by the ten largest. Sequencing input: blood. The receptor set was obtained from a woman between 40 and 55 years old in good health. CDR3s include the opening cysteine and the closing phenylalanine or tryptophan. Fields, in order: V gene, CDR3 length, D gene, clone size, J gene, CDR3 protein, CDR3 DNA. The D gene is left open where the match is weak. Clone size is shown for a subset of rows, as once, few, many or a class of expanded clone.

v_call: TRBV25-1
cdr3_length: 15
d_call: TRBD1
clone_size: .
j_call: TRBJ1-4
cdr3_aa: CASSDPGQGFEKLFF
cdr3_nt: TGTGCCAGCAGTGATCCGGGACAGGGGTTTGAAAAACTGTTTTTT

v_call: TRBV7-2
cdr3_length: 16
d_call: TRBD2
clone_size: few
j_call: TRBJ2-1
cdr3_aa: CASSLLGTSGGNEQFF
cdr3_nt: TGTGCCAGCAGCTTATTGGGAACTAGCGGGGGGAATGAGCAGTTCTTC

v_call: TRBV6-1
cdr3_length: 19
d_call: .
clone_size: .
j_call: TRBJ2-5
cdr3_aa: CASSLGGKDGLLRQETQYF
cdr3_nt: TGTGCCAGCAGCCTGGGGGGTAAGGACGGACTTCTAAGACAAGAGACCCAGTACTTC

v_call: TRBV6-1
cdr3_length: 15
d_call: TRBD1
clone_size: many
j_call: TRBJ1-2
cdr3_aa: CASSEVKGQSYGYTF
cdr3_nt: TGTGCCAGCAGTGAAGTTAAGGGACAGAGCTATGGCTACACCTTC

v_call: TRBV4-2
cdr3_length: 13
d_call: .
clone_size: .
j_call: TRBJ1-5
cdr3_aa: CASSQALREPQHF
cdr3_nt: TGTGCCAGCAGCCAAGCCCTCAGGGAGCCCCAGCATTTT

v_call: TRBV12-3/TRBV12-4
cdr3_length: 14
d_call: TRBD1
clone_size: once
j_call: TRBJ2-7
cdr3_aa: CASSSRVTGNEQYF
cdr3_nt: TGTGCCAGCAGTTCCAGGGTGACAGGGAATGAGCAGTACTTC

v_call: TRBV7-9
cdr3_length: 15
d_call: TRBD1
clone_size: few
j_call: TRBJ1-2
cdr3_aa: CASSLERDRSWGYTF
cdr3_nt: TGTGCCAGCAGCTTAGAGAGGGACAGGTCCTGGGGCTACACCTTC

v_call: TRBV14
cdr3_length: 16
d_call: .
clone_size: .
j_call: TRBJ2-4
cdr3_aa: CASSQVGLLAKNIQYF
cdr3_nt: TGTGCCAGCAGCCAAGTTGGATTACTAGCCAAAAACATTCAGTACTTC

v_call: TRBV20-1
cdr3_length: 14
d_call: TRBD2
clone_size: .
j_call: TRBJ2-1
cdr3_aa: CSARTGTSGRRQFF
cdr3_nt: TGCAGTGCTAGGACGGGGACTAGCGGGAGAAGGCAGTTCTTC

v_call: TRBV4-1
cdr3_length: 15
d_call: TRBD2
clone_size: .
j_call: TRBJ2-1
cdr3_aa: CASSQDRTSPNEQFF
cdr3_nt: TGCGCCAGCAGCCAAGATCGGACTAGCCCCAATGAGCAGTTCTTC

v_call: TRBV7-9
cdr3_length: 17
d_call: TRBD1
clone_size: .
j_call: TRBJ1-5
cdr3_aa: CASSPLGAGTDNQPQHF
cdr3_nt: TGTGCCAGCAGCCCGCTAGGGGCCGGGACAGATAATCAGCCCCAGCATTTT

v_call: TRBV27
cdr3_length: 13
d_call: .
clone_size: few
j_call: TRBJ2-5
cdr3_aa: CASSRTVTETQYF
cdr3_nt: TGTGCCAGCAGTCGGACAGTAACGGAGACCCAGTACTTC

v_call: TRBV14
cdr3_length: 15
d_call: TRBD1
clone_size: .
j_call: TRBJ2-7
cdr3_aa: CASSRRQRGLYEQYF
cdr3_nt: TGTGCCAGCAGCCGCAGACAGAGGGGGCTCTACGAGCAGTACTTC

v_call: TRBV5-1
cdr3_length: 14
d_call: .
clone_size: .
j_call: TRBJ2-5
cdr3_aa: CASRRGTAAETQYF
cdr3_nt: TGCGCCAGCAGGAGGGGCACAGCGGCGGAGACCCAGTACTTC

v_call: TRBV5-1
cdr3_length: 18
d_call: TRBD2
clone_size: .
j_call: TRBJ2-3
cdr3_aa: CASSLDPGGQTSTDTQYF
cdr3_nt: TGCGCCAGCAGCTTGGACCCGGGGGGGCAGACCTCCACAGATACGCAGTATTTT

v_call: TRBV2
cdr3_length: 11
d_call: .
clone_size: few
j_call: TRBJ2-1
cdr3_aa: CASRGRGEQFF
cdr3_nt: TGTGCCAGCAGGGGACGGGGGGAGCAGTTCTTC

v_call: TRBV13
cdr3_length: 12
d_call: .
clone_size: .
j_call: TRBJ2-1
cdr3_aa: CTSSRDSNEQFF
cdr3_nt: TGTACCAGCAGCCGCGACAGCAATGAGCAGTTCTTC

v_call: TRBV6-5
cdr3_length: 16
d_call: TRBD1
clone_size: .
j_call: TRBJ1-1
cdr3_aa: CASSPRRTGRNTEAFF
cdr3_nt: TGTGCCAGCAGTCCACGCCGGACAGGGCGGAACACTGAAGCTTTCTTT

v_call: TRBV15
cdr3_length: 20
d_call: TRBD2
clone_size: few
j_call: TRBJ2-5
cdr3_aa: CATSPTLGTSGGFYQETQYF
cdr3_nt: TGTGCCACCAGCCCCACTCTCGGGACTAGCGGGGGTTTCTACCAAGAGACCCAGTACTTC

v_call: TRBV24-1
cdr3_length: 15
d_call: .
clone_size: .
j_call: TRBJ2-5
cdr3_aa: CATSALAGSGETQYF
cdr3_nt: TGTGCCACCAGTGCCCTGGCGGGCTCCGGAGAGACCCAGTACTTC

v_call: TRBV20-1
cdr3_length: 15
d_call: TRBD2
clone_size: .
j_call: TRBJ2-1
cdr3_aa: CSATGGLAAYNEQFF
cdr3_nt: TGCAGTGCTACCGGGGGACTAGCGGCTTACAATGAGCAGTTCTTC

v_call: TRBV28
cdr3_length: 19
d_call: .
clone_size: .
j_call: TRBJ2-3
cdr3_aa: CASSFTVSGYTSSTDTQYF
cdr3_nt: TGTGCCAGCAGTTTTACGGTTTCTGGGTATACTTCTAGCACAGATACGCAGTATTTT

v_call: TRBV10-3
cdr3_length: 12
d_call: .
clone_size: few
j_call: TRBJ2-7
cdr3_aa: CAISEYSYEQYF
cdr3_nt: TGTGCCATCAGTGAGTACAGCTACGAGCAGTACTTC

v_call: TRBV10-1
cdr3_length: 16
d_call: TRBD2
clone_size: .
j_call: TRBJ2-1
cdr3_aa: CASSESGASGGNEQFF
cdr3_nt: TGCGCCAGCAGTGAGTCGGGGGCTAGCGGGGGCAATGAGCAGTTCTTC

v_call: TRBV27
cdr3_length: 14
d_call: .
clone_size: few
j_call: TRBJ2-5
cdr3_aa: CASSPWESSRTQYF
cdr3_nt: TGTGCCAGCAGTCCCTGGGAGTCTTCGAGGACCCAGTACTTC

v_call: TRBV20-1
cdr3_length: 14
d_call: TRBD1
clone_size: .
j_call: TRBJ2-7
cdr3_aa: CSAQTGQGYNEQYF
cdr3_nt: TGCAGTGCTCAGACCGGACAGGGTTACAATGAGCAGTACTTC

v_call: TRBV6-1
cdr3_length: 15
d_call: .
clone_size: .
j_call: TRBJ1-2
cdr3_aa: CASSEGGGRVYGYTF
cdr3_nt: TGTGCCAGCAGTGAAGGCGGGGGCAGGGTGTATGGCTACACCTTC

v_call: TRBV6-2/TRBV6-3
cdr3_length: 18
d_call: .
clone_size: once
j_call: TRBJ2-1
cdr3_aa: CASSYSLHRGGVKNEQFF
cdr3_nt: TGTGCCAGCAGTTACAGCCTACACAGGGGAGGTGTAAAAAATGAGCAGTTCTTC

v_call: TRBV7-2
cdr3_length: 14
d_call: .
clone_size: .
j_call: TRBJ2-5
cdr3_aa: CASSLAGNRETQYF
cdr3_nt: TGTGCCAGCAGCTTGGCCGGGAACAGAGAGACCCAGTACTTC

v_call: TRBV20-1
cdr3_length: 13
d_call: TRBD1
clone_size: .
j_call: TRBJ1-2
cdr3_aa: CSARQGASYGYTF
cdr3_nt: TGCAGTGCTCGACAGGGGGCTAGCTATGGCTACACCTTC

v_call: TRBV10-3
cdr3_length: 13
d_call: .
clone_size: .
j_call: TRBJ2-1
cdr3_aa: CASSEFVEDEQFF
cdr3_nt: TGTGCCAGCAGTGAATTCGTTGAGGATGAGCAGTTCTTC

v_call: TRBV5-6
cdr3_length: 15
d_call: .
clone_size: .
j_call: TRBJ2-3
cdr3_aa: CASSRQARGADTQYF
cdr3_nt: TGTGCCAGCAGTCGGCAGGCAAGAGGGGCAGATACGCAGTATTTT

v_call: TRBV20-1
cdr3_length: 15
d_call: TRBD2
clone_size: few
j_call: TRBJ2-7
cdr3_aa: CSATPLAGGPGEQYF
cdr3_nt: TGCAGTGCTACTCCACTAGCGGGGGGGCCGGGCGAGCAGTACTTC